Included here is one TCR beta chain sequence, with context. This clone came up a few times. Per-base quality was not reported, and no clone a single base away is much larger than it. Relative to germline, V is missing 4 bases and J is missing 9 bases, with 9 bases of the junction outside any gene match. CDR1 is given as LNHDA and CDR2 as SQIVND, both from the germline V gene (reference sequence). The CDR3 sequence holds 15 residues, the cysteine and phenylalanine included. Just the 45-base CDR3 DNA is kept, in frame starting at base 1. The data are from a study of graft-versus-host responses after intestinal transplantation (dated by TCRdb to the early 2020s). Regarding the study in general: Multivisceral, liver-intestinal, or isolated intestinal transplants were received by the recipients. Anti-thymocyte globulin induction was given to all recipients, followed by maintenance tacrolimus and steroids for approximately three years. Bulk TCR-beta CDR3 sequencing was used to track graft-versus-host and host-versus-graft alloreactive T cell clones in the graft, circulation and bone marrow after intestinal transplantation. To identify alloreactive clones, pre-transplant mixed lymphocyte reaction products were sequenced and compared with unstimulated pre-transplant donor and recipient T cells. The cohort enrolled under 25 intestinal transplant recipients including one retransplant, and a few patients lacking pretransplant specimens were excluded. Donor T cell macrochimerism was defined as a peak of at least 4% donor T cells among recipient peripheral blood mononuclear cells. Rather than being sequenced by the commercial service, samples from a few later patients were sequenced in-house on an Illumina MiSeq and processed with MiXCR.

Broader findings and caveats from the paper: The relatively low number and heterogeneity of intestinal transplant patients limited the conclusions. Patients with donor T cell macrochimerism had high GvH to HvG T cell clonal ratios in their allografts. GvH clones were found in recipient bone marrow, and some of the GvH clones appeared earlier in ileal mucosa or blood, which is consistent with an intestinal mucosal origin. Early after transplant, declines in HvG clones were associated with peak levels of circulating GvH clones.

Libraries were prepared through the immunoSEQ multiplex PCR assay. For most patients, genomic DNA was isolated with the Qiagen DNeasy Blood and Tissue Kit and shipped frozen to Adaptive Biotechnologies for TCR sequencing. For most patients, high-throughput TCR-beta CDR3 sequencing of genomic DNA was performed by Adaptive Biotechnologies. Turning to the authors' computational methods: TCR sequencing data for some 17 patients were retrieved from Adaptive's ImmunoSEQ software; three other patients were processed with MiXCR and VDJtools. To correct CD4 versus CD8 sorting errors, sequences present in both subsets at a frequency ratio below 5:1 were removed. CDR3 nucleotide sequences shared between donor and recipient were removed because their origin could not be assigned. To be classed as alloreactive, a clone needed at least 2-fold expansion over unstimulated cells and a minimum CFSE-low frequency of 0.002% (template counts) or 0.001% (read counts). A clone was considered mappable if detected in the sequenced pre-transplant spleen, lymph node, or MLR CFSE-low populations of the donor or recipient. Cumulative frequency of alloreactive clones was calculated as a percentage of all sequences weighted by copy number. TCRdb retrieved this table from immuneACCESS and kept in-frame rearrangements only. Not all clones are present; in checked studies, unresolved V genes account for under half, and no reason is known for the remainder. The V and J calls and clone size come from that table; D and trimming were worked out from the DNA. A total of approximately 7,600 clones appear in this sample, about 30% of them only once. Around 5.8% of the sample rests with the top ten.

The label giving this sample's time point can be read as: cells obtained before transplantation from donor or recipient. In the mixed lymphocyte reactions, approximately 200,000 CFSE-labeled pre-transplant responders were plated with approximately 200,000 irradiated violet-dye-labeled stimulators and cultured for about six days. After the mixed lymphocyte reaction, proliferating CD3+CD4+CFSE-low and CD3+CD8+CFSE-low responder cells were FACS-sorted on a BD Influx sorter. The rearrangement joined TRBV19 to TRBJ2-1; TRBD1 lines up with 10 middle nucleotides. The receptor's source is a human patient who received an intestinal transplant. Sequenced here: alloreactive CD4+ T cells from a mixed lymphocyte reaction culture, sampled before intestinal transplant. The label giving this sample's cell subset or site can be read as: CFSE-low proliferating T cells sorted from roughly 6-day pre-transplant mixed lymphocyte reaction (GvH or HvG direction). The nucleotide sequence is given as TGTGCCAGTAGTAGGGGGGGACAGGGGCTAGGTGAGCAGTTCTTC. The resulting protein is CASSRGGQGLGEQFF.